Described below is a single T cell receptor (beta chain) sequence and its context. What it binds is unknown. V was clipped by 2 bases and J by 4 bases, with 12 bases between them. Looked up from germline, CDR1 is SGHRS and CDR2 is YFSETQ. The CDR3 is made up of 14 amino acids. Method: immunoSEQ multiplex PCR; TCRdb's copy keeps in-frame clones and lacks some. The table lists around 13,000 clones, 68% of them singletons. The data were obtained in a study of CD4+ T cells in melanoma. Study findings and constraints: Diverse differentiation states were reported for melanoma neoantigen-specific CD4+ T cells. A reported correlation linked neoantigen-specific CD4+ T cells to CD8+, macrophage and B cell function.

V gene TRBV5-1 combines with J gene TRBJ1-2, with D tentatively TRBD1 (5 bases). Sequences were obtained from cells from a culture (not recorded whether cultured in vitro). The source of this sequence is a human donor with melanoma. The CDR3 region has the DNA TGCGCCAGCAGCTTCGGGGACGACGGCTATGGCTACACCTTC. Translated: CASSFGDDGYGYTF.